The 8 T cell receptor beta chains below all came from one sample that was sequenced in a study of TIL therapy for anti-PD-1-resistant metastatic lung cancer. Noted time point: pre-treatment sample, taken before nivolumab and TIL therapy. The tumor samples were excised metastases, mostly pleural nodules or supraclavicular lymph nodes. The immunoSEQ assay was v3. Only in-frame clones appear in the TCRdb table, and some are missing; sequencing was by immunoSEQ multiplex PCR. The data hold some 11,000 clones, with roughly 60% observed a single time. The material was tumor tissue, obtained at baseline. The receptors derive from a person aged 25 to 85 with non-small cell lung cancer.

As concerns this clone: Other nucleotide sequences from this sample produce the same CDR3. The rearrangement uses TRBV18 and TRBJ1-6; no clear D gene. This CDR3 is 14 amino acids long. The V gene lost 2 bases and the J gene lost 5 bases, with 7 bases spanning the gap. Germline-derived CDR1 and CDR2 are KGHSH and LQKENI. The CDR3 DNA follows: TGTGCCAGCTCACCAGGTCTGGATAATTCACCCCTCCACTTT. It codes for CASSPGLDNSPLHF.

This chain uses TRBV5-1 with TRBJ2-7; D possibly corresponds to TRBD2 (5 bases). CDR1 and CDR2 from the germline V gene are SGHRS and YFSETQ. The V and J ends lost 0 bases and 2 bases respectively, with 9 bases between them. The CDR3 loop spans 14 amino acids. The CDR3 loop reads CASSLANGAYEQYF. CDR3 DNA: TGCGCCAGCAGCTTGGCGAACGGGGCCTACGAGCAGTACTTC.

This clone came up a few times. The CDR3 coding sequence is TGTGCCAGCAGCTTAGATGGCGGGGCAGGGGCAGATACGCAGTATTTT. Its translation is CASSLDGGAGADTQYF. The chain has TRBV7-2 and TRBJ2-3, with D possibly called TRBD1 or TRBD2 (6 bases each). Between the trimmed V and J ends, which lost 1 base and 4 bases, there was a span of 15 bases. CDR1 and CDR2 (germline): SGHTA, FQGNSA. The CDR3 spans 16 residues.

The chain is built from TRBV7-9 and TRBJ2-3; 9 bases map to TRBD2. V shed 5 bases, J shed 3 bases, and the junction held 6 bases outside the gene matches. The CDR3 is made up of 15 amino acids. The germline V gene encodes CDR1 SEHNR and CDR2 FQNEAQ (reference sequence). This CDR3 reads CASSEIAGVTDTQYF. In DNA, the CDR3 is TGTGCCAGCAGCGAAATAGCGGGAGTAACAGATACGCAGTATTTT.

CDR3 nucleotide sequence: TGTGCCAGCAGTGAGGGACGGTACACAGATACGCAGTATTTT. Translating it yields CASSEGRYTDTQYF. The chain couples TRBV25-1 to TRBJ2-3, with D perhaps given as TRBD1 or TRBD2 (5 bases each). CDR3 length: 14 amino acids. Between the trimmed V and J ends, which lost 3 bases and 2 bases, there was a span of 9 bases. Germline-derived CDR1 and CDR2 are MGHDK and SYGVNS.

This clone is medium-sized within its sample. V and J are TRBV6-4 and TRBJ2-2; no clear D gene. This CDR3 spans 16 amino acids. The germline gives CDR1 MRHNA, CDR2 SNTAGT. Deletions cut 5 bases from V and 0 bases from J, with 13 bases between. The CDR3 loop reads CASSTSDTTNTGELFF. The CDR3 DNA sequence: TGTGCCAGCAGTACGTCAGACACCACGAACACCGGGGAGCTGTTTTTT.

The rearrangement uses TRBV24-1 and TRBJ2-1, with D perhaps TRBD1 (5 bases). This CDR3 has 15 residues. V was clipped by 4 bases and J by 9 bases, with 18 bases between them. Germline CDR1 and CDR2: KGHDR and SFDVKD. The DNA for the CDR3 is TGTGCCACCAGTGACCAAGATCAGGGAAGGAGTGAGCAGTTCTTC. This codes for CATSDQDQGRSEQFF.

By share, this clone ranks as medium-sized. The chain carries TRBV6-2 or TRBV6-3 and TRBJ2-1; D is possibly TRBD1 (6 bases). The V end lost 0 bases, the J end lost 6 bases, and 18 bases lay between the germline ends. This CDR3 is 17 amino acids long. Germline V lookup: CDR1 MNHEY, CDR2 SVGEGT. CDR3 sequence: CASSYSGAADRFNEQFF. CDR3 in DNA: TGTGCCAGCAGTTACTCGGGGGCCGCCGACCGGTTCAATGAGCAGTTCTTC.